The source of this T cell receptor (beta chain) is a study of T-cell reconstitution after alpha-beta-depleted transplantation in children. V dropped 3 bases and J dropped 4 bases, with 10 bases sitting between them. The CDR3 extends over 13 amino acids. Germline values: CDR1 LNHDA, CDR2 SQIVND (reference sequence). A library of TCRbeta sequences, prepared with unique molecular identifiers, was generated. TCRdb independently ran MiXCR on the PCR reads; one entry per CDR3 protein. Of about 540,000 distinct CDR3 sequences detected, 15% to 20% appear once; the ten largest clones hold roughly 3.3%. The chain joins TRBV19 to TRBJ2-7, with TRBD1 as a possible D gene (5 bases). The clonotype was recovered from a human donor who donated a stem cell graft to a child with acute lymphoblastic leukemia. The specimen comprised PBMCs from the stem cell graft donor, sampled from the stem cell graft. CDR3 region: CASSIEDKYEQYF. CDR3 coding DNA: TGTGCCAGTAGTATCGAGGACAAGTACGAGCAGTACTTC. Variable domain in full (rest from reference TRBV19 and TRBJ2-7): DGGITQSPKYLFRKEGQNVTLSCEQNLNHDAMYWYRQDPGQGLRLIYYSQIVNDFQKGDIAEGYSVSREKKESFPLTVTSAQKNPTAFYLCASSIEDKYEQYFGPGTRLTVT.